The 17 T cell receptor beta chains below were found in one sample sequenced in a study of patients and donors after allogeneic stem cell transplantation. Via MiXCR, TCRdb re-called the RT-PCR reads, giving one row per CDR3 protein. Of 200,000 to 250,000 distinct CDR3 sequences in the sample, roughly an eighth were seen once. The sequenced sample was blood, either unsorted or a sorted T cell fraction (not recorded which). The receptors stem from a human donor who was either an allogeneic HSCT recipient or a stem cell or donor lymphocyte infusion donor (not recorded which). It is not recorded whose cells these are; they may come from a transplant donor.

This clonotype was observed a handful of times. The CDR3 sequence: CATSDRTFTDTQYF. As DNA, the CDR3 is TGTGCCACCAGTGACCGGACTTTTACAGATACGCAGTATTTT. The chain links TRBV24-1 to TRBJ2-3, with D perhaps matching TRBD2 (5 bases). V was shortened by 4 bases and J by 3 bases, with 10 bases between the two germline ends. Looked up from germline, CDR1 is KGHDR and CDR2 is SFDVKD. The CDR3 contains 14 residues.

The rearrangement joins TRBV2 to TRBJ1-4, with D possibly matching TRBD1 (5 bases). Per the germline V gene, CDR1 is SNHLY and CDR2 is FYNNEI. Trimming took 3 bases from V and 1 from J, leaving 18 bases between them. The CDR3 totals 18 residues. In DNA form, the CDR3 reads TGTGCCAGCAGTGATCACGGAAGGGGTCGGGTAACTAATGAAAAACTGTTTTTT. It codes for CASSDHGRGRVTNEKLFF. Using reference TRBV2 and TRBJ1-4 for the parts outside the CDR3, the full variable domain is EPEVTQTPSHQVTQMGQEVILRCVPISNHLYFYWYRQILGQKVEFLVSFYNNEISEKSEIFDDQFSVERPDGSNFTLKIRSTKLEDSAMYFCASSDHGRGRVTNEKLFFGSGTQLSVL.

At least ten counts were recorded for this clonotype. V and J are TRBV20-1 and TRBJ2-1; 12 nucleotides match TRBD2. CDR3 length equals 16 residues. Germline V gene sequence: CDR1 DFQATT, CDR2 SNEGSKA (reference sequence). The V and J ends lost 2 bases and 4 bases, in that order; junction bases with no gene match: 6. The CDR3 reads CSARITGTSGYNEQFF. For the CDR3, the DNA is TGCAGTGCTAGAATAACCGGGACTAGCGGGTACAATGAGCAGTTCTTC.

This clonotype was detected many times. V and J are TRBV4-3 and TRBJ1-4; 7 positions agree with TRBD1. Germline V gives CDR1 LGHNA, CDR2 YSLEER. The CDR3 loop spans 16 amino acids. V lost 4 bases, J lost 0 bases, and 5 bases stayed unmatched. DNA for the CDR3: TGCGCCAGCAGCCTCGGGACAGTTGCAACTAATGAAAAACTGTTTTTT. This encodes CASSLGTVATNEKLFF.

The rearrangement links TRBV12-3 or TRBV12-4 to TRBJ2-6; no clear D. V was pared by 2 bases and J by 0 bases, with 5 bases between. The CDR3 has 15 amino acids. Here the CDR3 DNA reads TGTGCCAGCAGTTTACAGGCCTCTGGGGCCAACGTCCTGACTTTC. Protein sequence: CASSLQASGANVLTF.

The chain recombines TRBV11-3 with TRBJ1-2; 8 bases line up with TRBD1. The CDR3 contains 15 residues. V gave up 4 bases and J gave up 4 bases; unmatched junction bases: 8. Per the germline V gene, CDR1 is SGHNT and CDR2 is YENEEA. For the CDR3, the DNA is TGTGCCAGCAGCTCACCCGACAGGGGAATCTATGGCTACACCTTC. Encoded protein: CASSSPDRGIYGYTF.

Many counts were recorded for this clonotype. V is TRBV7-9 and J is TRBJ2-2, with no clear D. Germline CDR1 reads SEHNR; CDR2 reads FQNEAQ (reference sequence). Trimming pared 1 base from V and 7 bases from J, leaving 4 bases between. The CDR3 runs 12 residues. The CDR3 sequence: CASSLDVGELFF. Written as DNA, the CDR3 is TGTGCCAGCAGCTTAGATGTCGGGGAGCTGTTTTTT.

This clonotype was counted a few times. This sequence joins TRBV7-3 and TRBJ1-1; 7 nucleotides match TRBD1. The CDR3 length is 14 residues. Trimming at V came to 3 bases and at J to 10 bases, leaving 11 bases not matched to a gene. Germline CDR1 is SGHTA and CDR2 is FQGTGA. Written as DNA, the CDR3 is TGTGCCAGCAGCTTGGGGACAGACCCCGGGGGAGCTTTCTTT. Residues: CASSLGTDPGGAFF.

This clonotype was recorded many times. The chain employs TRBV20-1 and TRBJ2-1, with a possible D match to TRBD2 (5 bases). Trimming removed 6 bases at V and 9 bases at J, with 15 bases between. The germline V gene encodes CDR1 DFQATT and CDR2 SNEGSKA (reference sequence). The CDR3 loop spans 12 amino acids. The CDR3, as DNA: TGCAGTGCACGAGAAGGCCGGGGTGAGCAGTTCTTC. It yields the protein CSAREGRGEQFF.

This clonotype was counted between two and nine times. V gene TRBV9 combines with J gene TRBJ1-2, with 11 bases lining up with TRBD1. The CDR3 runs to 15 residues. After removal of 3 bases from V and 8 bases from J, the junction contained 9 bases not matched to a gene. Germline-derived CDR1 and CDR2 are SGDLS and YYNGEE. CDR3 region: CASSEAGTGGHGYTF. Here the CDR3 DNA reads TGTGCCAGCAGCGAGGCAGGGACAGGGGGGCACGGCTACACCTTC.

The chain is built from TRBV12-3 or TRBV12-4 and TRBJ1-2; 11 nucleotides line up with TRBD1. V dropped 6 bases and J dropped 4; count of bases not matched to a gene: 13. The CDR3 is made up of 17 amino acids. CDR3 sequence reads: CASSDGTGGVRGYGYTF. CDR3 bases: TGTGCCAGCAGCGACGGGACAGGGGGAGTAAGGGGCTATGGCTACACCTTC.

This clonotype was detected many times. This chain joins TRBV6-2 or TRBV6-3 and TRBJ2-3, with TRBD1 matching 9 bases. The germline V gene has CDR1 MNHEY and CDR2 SVGEGT. This CDR3 spans 14 amino acids. The junction had 2 bases not matched to a gene; V was cut back by 6 bases and J by 1 base. CDR3 nucleotide sequence: TGTGCCAGCAGGAGGACAGGGGGCACAGATACGCAGTATTTT. Amino acid sequence: CASRRTGGTDTQYF.

This clonotype appeared a few times. This chain connects TRBV6-2 or TRBV6-3 to TRBJ2-2; D remains ambiguous. Per the germline V gene, CDR1 is MNHEY and CDR2 is SVGEGT. The CDR3 has 11 residues. V lost 10 bases to trimming and J lost 7 bases, with 10 bases between them. This CDR3 is CATREGGELFF. The CDR3 region has the DNA TGTGCCACGCGTGAAGGCGGGGAGCTGTTTTTT.

A remark on this clonotype: A much larger clone is a single base away; this may be a read error. V gene TRBV12-3 or TRBV12-4 combines with J gene TRBJ1-5; D is possibly TRBD1 (5 bases). This CDR3 has 13 amino acids. With 6 bases removed from V and 7 bases from J, the gap between germline ends came to 13 bases. The CDR3 DNA reads TGTGCCAGCAGGGTGGGGCACAAGCAGCCCCAGCATTTT. This gives the protein CASRVGHKQPQHF.

This chain uses TRBV19 with TRBJ1-5; D is undetermined. V lost 3 bases and J lost 2, with 11 bases in between. This CDR3 comprises 15 residues. Germline V gives CDR1 LNHDA, CDR2 SQIVND (reference sequence). In DNA form, the CDR3 reads TGTGCCAGTAGTATCCTGGGTCTTGGCAATCAGCCCCAGCATTTT. Translated: CASSILGLGNQPQHF.

The chain has TRBV11-3 and TRBJ1-1; D gene ambiguous. The V gene's germline CDR1 is SGHNT and CDR2 YENEEA. Trimming cost V 1 base and J 0 bases, with 9 bases left between them. The CDR3 has 15 residues. In nucleotides, the CDR3 is TGTGCCAGCAGCTTAGGTATGGCCATGAACACTGAAGCTTTCTTT. This sequence encodes CASSLGMAMNTEAFF.

This clonotype was counted between two and nine times. V is TRBV20-1 and J is TRBJ2-1; 8 bases match TRBD2. Germline V gene data show CDR1 as DFQATT and CDR2 as SNEGSKA (reference sequence). V gave up 4 bases and J gave up 7 bases; unmatched junction bases: 12. The CDR3 is 15 residues long. The CDR3 spells CSAKSGRSAWNEQFF. For the CDR3, the DNA is TGCAGTGCTAAAAGCGGGAGATCGGCTTGGAATGAGCAGTTCTTC.